This T cell receptor (delta chain) was identified in a study of delta chains in infants with herpesvirus infections. Study observations and caveats: A few infants infected before 120 days plus one congenital case had the public Vdelta1 clonotype.

TCR cDNA was made from PBMC RNA with gamma- and delta-chain-specific primers. TCRdb redid the clone calls on the RT-PCR reads with CATT. The sample contains approximately 800 delta-chain clones, approximately 37% of which appear only once. In germline, CDR1 is GEAIGNYY, CDR2 EKD. This CDR3 spans 18 amino acids. Trimming took 3 bases from V and 0 from J, leaving 22 bases between them. In regard to this clone: Its specificity is unknown. This CDR3 is also generated by other DNA sequences in the sample.

V is TRDV2 and J is TRDJ1; D may be TRDD3 (6 bases). The source of this sequence is a human donor who was a Ugandan infant, either HIV-exposed or HIV-unexposed (not recorded which). The source material was peripheral blood, sampled at time point 2 of longitudinal follow-up. Written as DNA, the CDR3 is TGTGCCTGTGACGCCCTTACCGGGGGACCACCGTACACCGATAAACTCATCTTT. It specifies CACDALTGGPPYTDKLIF.